The 27 T cell receptor beta chains reported below all come from one sample, sequenced in a study of regulatory T cells in long-lasting Graves disease. The time point is: newly diagnosed GD, antithyroid drugs for less than 3 months. Following extraction of RNA from PBMCs, that RNA was used to make the TCR library. CDR3-region Arm-PCR and iRepertoire HTBI primers produced the TCR beta libraries. TCRdb used MiXCR to reprocess the multiplex PCR reads, holding one entry per CDR3 protein. The top ten clones hold roughly 12% of a sample with about 220,000 distinct CDR3 sequences, around 19% of them seen once. These data are also associated with another study on T cells in Graves' hyperthyroidism and ophthalmopathy.

The sequencing used peripheral blood mononuclear cells (PBMCs), collected at new diagnosis, from a patient treated with antithyroid drugs. The receptors originated from a woman aged 25 to 45 with Graves disease.

This clonotype has only a few counts. The rearrangement joins TRBV7-9 to TRBJ2-7; no reliable D call. CDR1 is SEHNR, CDR2 FQNEAQ, per germline (reference sequence). The CDR3 loop spans 14 amino acids. The ends were cut back, 3 bases at V and 4 bases at J, with 13 bases in the middle. As DNA, the CDR3 is TGTGCCAGCAGCTTTGGCAGTTCTCAATACGAGCAGTACTTC. This encodes CASSFGSSQYEQYF.

The sample holds many counts of this clonotype. V gene TRBV20-1 combines with J gene TRBJ2-7; 12 nucleotides agree with TRBD2. The CDR3 spans 14 residues. Germline-derived CDR1 and CDR2 are DFQATT and SNEGSKA (reference sequence). Losses at the gene ends were 1 base for V and 4 bases for J; bases not matched to a gene: 2. Here the CDR3 DNA reads TGCAGTGCTAGAGGGACTAGCGGGATTTACGAGCAGTACTTC. Protein: CSARGTSGIYEQYF.

This clonotype occurred many times. The chain employs TRBV25-1 and TRBJ2-6; D gene uncertain. This CDR3 has 15 amino acids. Trimming stripped 4 bases from V and 0 bases from J, with 7 bases between. Germline CDR1 and CDR2: MGHDK and SYGVNS. The CDR3 coding sequence is TGTGCCAGCAGTGTTTCCAGCTCTGGGGCCAACGTCCTGACTTTC. Translated: CASSVSSSGANVLTF.

Ten or more counts support this clonotype. The J gene is TRBJ2-1, the V gene TRBV29-1; a weak D match, TRBD2 (6 bases). The germline V gene encodes CDR1 SQVTM and CDR2 ANQGSEA. V was cut by 1 base and J by 0 bases, with 10 bases left in between. This CDR3 is 15 amino acids long. DNA for the CDR3: TGCAGCGTTGAAGCTAGCGCTAGCTCCTACAATGAGCAGTTCTTC. Amino acid sequence: CSVEASASSYNEQFF.

This clonotype was recorded many times. This chain joins TRBV3-1 and TRBJ1-1, with 8 bases that match TRBD1. Trimming cost V 4 bases and J 1 base; bases outside gene matches: 5. The germline CDR1 and CDR2 sequences are LGHDT and YNNKEL (reference sequence). This CDR3 spans 15 amino acids. The CDR3, as DNA: TGTGCCAGCAGCCCGCAGGGGGCGAGGAACACTGAAGCTTTCTTT. The encoded protein is CASSPQGARNTEAFF.

In this sample, this clonotype turned up many times. The V gene is TRBV11-2, the J gene TRBJ2-2; no definite D call. This CDR3 has 15 residues. V was shortened by 3 bases and J by 2 bases, with 10 bases between the two germline ends. CDR1 and CDR2 (germline): SGHAT, FQNNGV. CDR3 region: CASSFVSSNTGELFF. For the CDR3, the DNA is TGTGCCAGCAGCTTTGTGTCCTCAAACACCGGGGAGCTGTTTTTT.

This clonotype was detected many times. This chain connects TRBV29-1 to TRBJ2-5; a possible D gene is TRBD1 (5 bases). V was shortened by 5 bases and J by 2 bases, with 12 bases between the two germline ends. Germline CDR1 is SQVTM and CDR2 is ANQGSEA. This CDR3 region has 13 residues. The CDR3 DNA reads TGCAGCGTTCAAGGGGCCTTGCAAGAGACCCAGTACTTC. Translating gives CSVQGALQETQYF.

This clonotype was counted many times. The chain couples TRBV2 to TRBJ2-3, with 11 positions matching TRBD2. The junction had 14 bases not matched to a gene; V was cut back by 7 bases and J by 14 bases. Per the germline V gene, CDR1 is SNHLY and CDR2 is FYNNEI. This CDR3 is 14 amino acids long. The DNA of the CDR3 is TGTGCCAGCATCCCCGGGACTAGCGGCGGCCGGCCGTATTTT. Amino acids: CASIPGTSGGRPYF.

This clonotype was detected only a few times. The CDR3 nucleotides read TGTGCCAGCTCGAGGGGGGACTACGAGCAGTACTTC. It translates to CASSRGDYEQYF. The rearrangement joins TRBV7-9 to TRBJ2-7, with D tentatively TRBD1 or TRBD2 (6 bases each). Between the trimmed V and J ends, which lost 8 bases and 3 bases, there was a span of 11 bases. The CDR3 has 12 amino acids. From germline, CDR1 is SEHNR and CDR2 FQNEAQ (reference sequence).

The J gene is TRBJ2-2, the V gene TRBV20-1; D perhaps matches TRBD2 (5 bases). The germline V gene has CDR1 DFQATT and CDR2 SNEGSKA (reference sequence). Trimming removed 2 bases from V and 7 bases from J, with 20 bases in between. CDR3 size: 16 residues. CDR3 loop: CSARPSPGIPGGELFF. CDR3 DNA sequence: TGCAGTGCTAGACCCTCGCCGGGAATACCAGGCGGGGAGCTGTTTTTT.

This clonotype was found a few times. Here the CDR3 reads CASTPGPGTDYGYTF. CDR3 nucleotide sequence: TGTGCCAGCACCCCAGGCCCGGGCACAGACTATGGCTACACCTTC. V usage is TRBV9 and J usage is TRBJ1-2; D not certain. Trimming cost V 6 bases and J 3 bases, with 18 bases left between them. The CDR3 has 15 amino acids. Germline V CDR1 and CDR2: SGDLS, YYNGEE.

This clonotype was detected many times. The V and J genes are TRBV6-1 and TRBJ1-4, with D hard to call. Per germline, CDR1 MNHNS and CDR2 SASEGT. V lost 2 bases, J lost 0 bases, and 10 bases lay in between. The CDR3 sequence is 16 residues long. The CDR3 region is CASSETFGATNEKLFF. The CDR3 DNA sequence: TGTGCCAGCAGTGAAACTTTCGGCGCAACTAATGAAAAACTGTTTTTT.

This clonotype was observed a handful of times. The chain recombines TRBV5-5 with TRBJ2-7; 9 bases agree with TRBD2. This CDR3 has 12 amino acids. Germline V gene sequence: CDR1 SGHKS, CDR2 YYEKEE (reference sequence). J gave up 7 bases and V 5 bases, and 4 bases lay outside the gene matches. CDR3 residues: CASRRTSEEQYF. The CDR3 DNA follows: TGTGCCAGCAGGCGGACTAGCGAGGAGCAGTACTTC.

This clonotype was picked up many times. This rearrangement joins TRBV6-1 to TRBJ1-4; D unresolved. The germline gives CDR1 MNHNS, CDR2 SASEGT. This CDR3 is built from 15 residues. Trimming removed 5 bases at V and 4 bases at J, with 14 bases between. The CDR3 region is CASSPIGAINEKLFF. In nucleotides, the CDR3 is TGTGCCAGCAGTCCTATCGGAGCGATTAATGAAAAACTGTTTTTT.

This clonotype has at least ten counts. The chain uses TRBV7-2 and TRBJ1-3; perhaps TRBD1 as D (5 bases). The germline V gene has CDR1 SGHTA and CDR2 FQGNSA. The CDR3 consists of 18 residues. V shed 5 bases and J shed 0 bases, with 20 bases lying between them. The CDR3 here is CASSRLLQGQSSGNTIYF. CDR3 sequence (DNA): TGTGCCAGCAGCCGCCTGTTGCAGGGCCAAAGCTCTGGAAACACCATATATTTT.

This clonotype was seen at least ten times. V gene TRBV12-3 or TRBV12-4 combines with J gene TRBJ2-5, with D possibly matching TRBD2 (6 bases). This CDR3 region has 15 residues. The V end was cut by 3 bases, the J end by 1 base, with 12 bases between. Here the CDR3 reads CASSFGGDGQETQYF. The CDR3 nucleotides read TGTGCCAGCAGTTTCGGCGGGGATGGCCAAGAGACCCAGTACTTC.

In this sample, this clonotype turned up many times. V gene TRBV6-5 combines with J gene TRBJ1-6; 8 bases are shared with TRBD1. Per the germline V gene, CDR1 is MNHEY and CDR2 is SVGAGI. This CDR3 region has 15 residues. With V trimmed by 2 bases and J by 10 bases, 7 bases remained unmatched. CDR3 residues: CASSYGQGLHSPLHF. The CDR3 region has the DNA TGTGCCAGCAGTTACGGACAGGGTCTCCACTCACCCCTCCACTTT.

Written as DNA, the CDR3 is TGTGCCAGCTCAGGGGGACAGGGTGACAATGAGCAGTTCTTC. The encoded protein is CASSGGQGDNEQFF. The J gene is TRBJ2-1, the V gene TRBV18, with TRBD1 matching over 9 bases. Germline V CDR1 and CDR2: KGHSH, LQKENI. The V segment lost 5 bases and the J segment 5 bases; nucleotides outside the gene matches: 4. The CDR3 runs 14 residues.

This clonotype was seen ten or more times. The chain recombines TRBV12-3 or TRBV12-4 with TRBJ1-6; the D is unclear. Trimming stripped 4 bases from V and 9 bases from J, with 4 bases between. This CDR3 is 11 amino acids long. The CDR3 nucleotides are TGTGCCAGCAGTTGGGGTTCACCCCTCCACTTT. It codes for CASSWGSPLHF.

This clonotype occurred many times. This sequence joins TRBV24-1 and TRBJ1-2, with a tentative D call TRBD1 (6 bases). CDR3 size: 14 residues. From germline, CDR1 is KGHDR and CDR2 SFDVKD. V was cut by 5 bases and J by 1 base, with 10 bases left in between. The CDR3: CATSGQGSNYGYTF. CDR3 coding DNA: TGTGCCACCAGTGGGCAGGGGAGTAACTATGGCTACACCTTC.

This clonotype came up many times. This sequence joins TRBV11-2 and TRBJ2-7; 10 positions agree with TRBD2. The CDR3 covers 17 residues. Germline CDR1 reads SGHAT; CDR2 reads FQNNGV. J lost 3 bases, V lost 5 bases, and 13 bases had no gene match. The CDR3 coding sequence is TGTGCCAGCAGCCATCCAGGGATTAGCGGGAGGCTCTACGAGCAGTACTTC. Its protein product is CASSHPGISGRLYEQYF.

This clonotype was found a few times. The V and J genes are TRBV20-1 and TRBJ2-5; a possible D gene is TRBD2 (5 bases). The CDR3 sequence is 14 residues long. Germline loops: CDR1 DFQATT, CDR2 SNEGSKA (reference sequence). V shed 1 base and J shed 9 bases, with 18 bases lying between them. The CDR3 spells CSARVSEDRGAQYF. CDR3 DNA: TGCAGTGCTAGAGTTTCGGAGGATCGTGGGGCCCAGTACTTC.

This clonotype was observed at least ten times. The rearrangement uses TRBV2 and TRBJ2-1; D call uncertain. The CDR3 length is 11 residues. The germline V gene encodes CDR1 SNHLY and CDR2 FYNNEI. With 5 bases removed from V and 11 bases from J, the gap between germline ends came to 10 bases. The CDR3 DNA sequence: TGTGCCAGCAGTATTGGGCAGAAGCAGTTCTTC. Protein product: CASSIGQKQFF.

This clonotype has a count of ten or more. The V and J genes are TRBV9 and TRBJ1-3; no reliable D call. Germline V lookup: CDR1 SGDLS, CDR2 YYNGEE. CDR3 length equals 16 residues. Between the trimmed V and J ends, which lost 4 bases and 0 bases, there was a span of 14 bases. DNA of the CDR3: TGTGCCAGCAGCCCCGAAGCGGGGTACTCTGGAAACACCATATATTTT. It codes for CASSPEAGYSGNTIYF.

The chain links TRBV12-3 or TRBV12-4 to TRBJ1-1, with D possibly matching TRBD1 (5 bases). The V and J ends lost 3 bases and 6 bases respectively, with 8 bases between them. This CDR3 contains 12 residues. The CDR3 loop is CASSLEGSEAFF. The CDR3 coding sequence is TGTGCCAGCAGTTTGGAGGGGTCTGAAGCTTTCTTT.

Ten or more counts support this clonotype. The rearrangement links TRBV28 to TRBJ1-1, with D unresolved. Trimming removed 5 bases at V and 6 bases at J, with 13 bases between. Looked up from germline, CDR1 is MDHEN and CDR2 is SYDVKM. This CDR3 is 13 amino acids long. In nucleotides, the CDR3 is TGTGCCAGCAGTCAAGGGCTAGCGGCTGAAGCTTTCTTT. Translated, it gives CASSQGLAAEAFF.

This chain links TRBV14 with TRBJ2-1; D remains unclear. Germline loops: CDR1 SGHDN, CDR2 FVKESK. The CDR3 runs to 13 residues. The V and J ends lost 4 bases and 5 bases respectively, with 9 bases between them. The CDR3 is CASSPSWDNEQFF. The CDR3, as DNA: TGTGCCAGCAGCCCCTCGTGGGACAATGAGCAGTTCTTC.